Described below is a single TCR beta chain sequence and its context. This CDR3 is built from 14 residues. CDR1 is MGHRA and CDR2 is YSYEKL in the germline V gene. The germline V and J ends were trimmed by 0 bases and 1 base, with 6 bases remaining between them. These data originate in a study of blood T cell repertoires in COVID-19. Study details: The origin of the acute and convalescent COVID-19 samples was the United States, Italy and Spain.

The table came from immunoSEQ multiplex PCR; TCRdb's copy has only in-frame clones and leaves some out. There are some 120,000 clones in the sample; 90% occur only once, and about 3.5% lies in the top ten. This chain uses TRBV4-1 with TRBJ1-1; D remains ambiguous. Sequencing was performed on peripheral blood. The source of this sequence is a man aged 45-65 years with active COVID-19. CDR3 sequence reads: CASSQDLSNTEAFF. CDR3 DNA: TGCGCCAGCAGCCAAGATCTATCGAACACTGAAGCTTTCTTT.